The clone carrying this TCR beta chain has only one observation. The CDR3 consists of 14 residues. From germline, CDR1 is DFQATT and CDR2 SNEGSKA (reference sequence). Trimming shortened V by 3 bases and J by 10 bases, and 19 bases separated the two germline ends. This sample is part of a study of blood T cells in healthy people across ages. PCR was performed a second time for about 7 to 11 cycles using a sample-barcoded 5' primer and a J-beta primer mix. One entry per CDR3 protein results from TCRdb running MiXCR on the 5' RACE reads. Here the sample spans fewer than 1,000,000 distinct CDR3 sequences, about 42% being singletons.

Sequencing used blood. The TCR sequence derives from a man at least 80 years old in good health. The chain links TRBV20-1 to TRBJ2-1, with D possibly being TRBD1 or TRBD2 (5 bases each). CDR3 in DNA: TGCAGTGCTAGCTTGCGGTGGGACCTCCCCGAGCAGTTCTTC. Protein sequence: CSASLRWDLPEQFF.